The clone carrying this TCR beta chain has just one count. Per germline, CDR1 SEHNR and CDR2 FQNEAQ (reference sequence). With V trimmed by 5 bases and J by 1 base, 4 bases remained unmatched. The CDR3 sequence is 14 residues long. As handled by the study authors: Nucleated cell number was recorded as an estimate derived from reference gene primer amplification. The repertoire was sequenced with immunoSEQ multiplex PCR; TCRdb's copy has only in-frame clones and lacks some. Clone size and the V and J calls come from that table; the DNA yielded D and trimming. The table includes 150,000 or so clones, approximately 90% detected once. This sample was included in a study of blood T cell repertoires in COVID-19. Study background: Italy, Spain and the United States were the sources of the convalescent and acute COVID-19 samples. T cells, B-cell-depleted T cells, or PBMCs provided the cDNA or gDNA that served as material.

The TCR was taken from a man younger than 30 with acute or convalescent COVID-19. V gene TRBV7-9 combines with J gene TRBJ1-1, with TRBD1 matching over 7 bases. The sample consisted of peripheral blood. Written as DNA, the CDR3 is TGTGCCAGCAGCGAGGGGACAGCGAACACTGAAGCTTTCTTT. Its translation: CASSEGTANTEAFF.